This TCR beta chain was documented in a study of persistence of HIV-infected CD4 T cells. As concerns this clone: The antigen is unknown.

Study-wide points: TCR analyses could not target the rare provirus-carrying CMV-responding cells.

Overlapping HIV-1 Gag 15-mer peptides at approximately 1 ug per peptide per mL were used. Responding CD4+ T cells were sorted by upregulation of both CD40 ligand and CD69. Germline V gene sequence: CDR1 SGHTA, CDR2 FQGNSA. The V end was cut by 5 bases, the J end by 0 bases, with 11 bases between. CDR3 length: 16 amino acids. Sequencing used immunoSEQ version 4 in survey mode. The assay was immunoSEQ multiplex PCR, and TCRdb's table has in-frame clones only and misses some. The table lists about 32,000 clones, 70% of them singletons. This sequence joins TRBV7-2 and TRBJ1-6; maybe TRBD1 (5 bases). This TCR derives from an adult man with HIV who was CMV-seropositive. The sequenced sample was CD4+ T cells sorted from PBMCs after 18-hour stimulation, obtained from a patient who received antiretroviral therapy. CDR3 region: CASSPQRGSYNSPLHF. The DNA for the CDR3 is TGTGCCAGCAGCCCCCAGAGGGGCTCCTATAATTCACCCCTCCACTTT.